One sample yielded the 18 T cell receptor beta chains listed below, sequenced in a study of Ad26.COV2.S vaccination and SARS-CoV-2 variants. Here immunoSEQ multiplex PCR was the method, and the copy in TCRdb shows in-frame clones only, minus some. Altogether roughly 420,000 clones are present, 80% to 90% being singletons, with the ten largest covering 2.5%. Regarding treatment: around 19 received Ad26.COV2.S at low or high dose, single or two shots; a few received placebo; per-sample allocation not given. The samples were gathered on day 63 after the first injection of vaccine or placebo. Sequenced material: peripheral blood, taken in a trial of Ad26.COV2.S vaccine versus placebo. These receptors were obtained from a person between 18 and 65 years old who received the Ad26.COV2.S COVID-19 vaccine or a placebo.

The chain is built from TRBV12-3 or TRBV12-4 and TRBJ2-3; the D is unclear. This CDR3 contains 11 residues. Trimming took off 9 bases at V and 4 bases at J, with 8 bases between the two ends. The CDR3 sequence is CASTPPDTQYF. CDR3 DNA: TGTGCCAGTACCCCCCCAGATACGCAGTATTTT.

The chain carries TRBV4-2 and TRBJ2-3; 9 bases are shared with TRBD1. The CDR3 runs to 20 residues. The ends lost 4 bases at V and 2 bases at J; junction bases unmatched: 19. Germline V gene sequence: CDR1 LGHNA, CDR2 YNFKEQ. CDR3 DNA sequence: TGTGCCAGCAGCCGGAAGGCGGGGACAGGGTCACTTGTAAACACAGATACGCAGTATTTT. Translation: CASSRKAGTGSLVNTDTQYF.

This clone was recorded a few times. The rearrangement joins TRBV2 to TRBJ1-3; D uncertain. Germline CDR1 reads SNHLY; CDR2 reads FYNNEI. This CDR3 is built from 14 residues. V was pared by 3 bases and J by 3 bases, with 9 bases between. The chain's CDR3 is CASSEFGDGNTIYF. The DNA of the CDR3 is TGTGCCAGCAGTGAGTTTGGGGATGGAAACACCATATATTTT.

V gene TRBV4-2 combines with J gene TRBJ1-5; the D is unclear. The ends were cut back, 1 base at V and 0 bases at J, with 16 bases in the middle. CDR3 length: 18 residues. Germline V gene data show CDR1 as LGHNA and CDR2 as YNFKEQ. In nucleotides, the CDR3 is TGTGCCAGCAGCCAAGCGGAGCAGTCAGCGGGTAGCAATCAGCCCCAGCATTTT. Translating it yields CASSQAEQSAGSNQPQHF.

This rearrangement joins TRBV7-3 to TRBJ2-2; no definite D call. There are 13 residues in the CDR3. The V gene's germline CDR1 is SGHTA and CDR2 FQGTGA. V lost 0 bases, J lost 6 bases, and 5 bases lay in between. CDR3 sequence (DNA): TGTGCCAGCAGCTTAACGTGGCCCGGGGAGCTGTTTTTT. Protein product: CASSLTWPGELFF.

The rearrangement joins TRBV7-9 to TRBJ2-7, with D possibly called TRBD1 or TRBD2 (5 bases each). V was cut by 5 bases and J by 6 bases, with 14 bases left in between. This CDR3 is 13 amino acids long. Germline V gene lookup returns CDR1 SEHNR and CDR2 FQNEAQ (reference sequence). CDR3 residues: CASSASGRSEQYV. The CDR3 DNA reads TGTGCCAGCAGCGCATCGGGACGGAGCGAGCAGTACGTC.

The genes are TRBV5-4 and TRBJ2-5; D is uncertain. Trimming stripped 4 bases from V and 1 base from J, with 14 bases between. CDR3 size: 15 residues. Germline V gene sequence: CDR1 SGHNT, CDR2 YYREEE (reference sequence). The CDR3 reads CASSNPLGIQETQYF. The CDR3 region has the DNA TGTGCCAGCAGCAACCCGTTAGGGATCCAAGAGACCCAGTACTTC.

This clone was counted between two and nine times. The chain is built from TRBV12-5 and TRBJ2-3, with D hard to call. CDR1 and CDR2 (germline): LGHNT, FRNRAP. Trimming shortened V by 0 bases and J by 4 bases, and 5 bases separated the two germline ends. The CDR3 loop spans 13 amino acids. Written as DNA, the CDR3 is TGTGCTAGTGGTTTGGTAAGGTCAGATACGCAGTATTTT. Translated, it gives CASGLVRSDTQYF.

The chain links TRBV5-1 to TRBJ1-6; weak D call: TRBD1 (5 bases). Looked up from germline, CDR1 is SGHRS and CDR2 is YFSETQ. CDR3 size: 14 residues. V was trimmed by 4 bases and J by 9 bases, leaving 14 bases between them. CDR3 amino acids: CASSPGGASSPLHF. CDR3 bases: TGCGCCAGCAGCCCCGGGGGAGCTAGTTCACCCCTCCACTTT.

The rearrangement uses TRBV2 and TRBJ1-2, with D unclear. Trimming took 6 bases from V and 4 from J, leaving 18 bases between them. The CDR3 loop spans 15 amino acids. The germline V gene encodes CDR1 SNHLY and CDR2 FYNNEI. Here the CDR3 DNA reads TGTGCCAGCAGCGAACCCCCAGTCAATATCTATGGCTACACCTTC. Protein sequence: CASSEPPVNIYGYTF.

The V gene is TRBV18, the J gene TRBJ2-5, with 11 bases that match TRBD2. V shed 5 bases, J shed 4 bases, and the junction held 6 bases outside the gene matches. Per germline, CDR1 KGHSH and CDR2 LQKENI. The CDR3 spans 15 residues. CDR3 region: CASSIAGGPIETQYF. CDR3 sequence (DNA): TGTGCCAGCTCAATAGCGGGAGGGCCCATAGAGACCCAGTACTTC.

Turning to this clone: The junction departs from the called germline gene at one end, perhaps through a read error. The V gene is TRBV4-3, the J gene TRBJ2-1; tentative D call: TRBD1 (5 bases). Per germline, CDR1 LGHNA and CDR2 YSLEER. The CDR3 is made up of 14 amino acids. The DNA for the CDR3 is TGCGCCAGCAGCGAAGACAGCTCCTACAATGAGCAGTTCTTC. Translated: CASSEDSSYNEQFF.

The genes are TRBV28 and TRBJ1-1; the D is unclear. Germline assignment: CDR1 MDHEN and CDR2 SYDVKM. The CDR3 totals 13 residues. V lost 2 bases and J 5 bases, leaving 9 bases between the germline ends. The DNA for the CDR3 is TGTGCCAGCAGTTTACTTCCGGTGACTGAAGCTTTCTTT. This gives the protein CASSLLPVTEAFF.

CDR3: CASSQLEGNTIYF. The CDR3 nucleotides are TGCGCCAGCAGCCAATTGGAAGGAAACACCATATATTTT. V and J are TRBV4-3 and TRBJ1-3; no definite D call. CDR3 length: 13 residues. Between the trimmed V and J ends, which lost 2 bases and 4 bases, there was a span of 6 bases. Germline V gene data show CDR1 as LGHNA and CDR2 as YSLEER.

The chain links TRBV9 to TRBJ2-5; 9 bases match TRBD1. The germline V gene has CDR1 SGDLS and CDR2 YYNGEE. The CDR3 contains 18 residues. Trimming cost V 3 bases and J 0 bases; bases outside gene matches: 12. The CDR3 region is CASSAGTGSRSHQETQYF. The CDR3 bases are TGTGCCAGCAGCGCCGGGACAGGGTCACGTTCCCACCAAGAGACCCAGTACTTC.

CDR3 region: CASSQAGGRANVLTF. Written as DNA, the CDR3 is TGTGCCAGCAGCCAAGCCGGAGGTAGGGCCAACGTCCTGACTTTC. The chain carries TRBV14 and TRBJ2-6, with D possibly being TRBD2 (5 bases). The germline V gene encodes CDR1 SGHDN and CDR2 FVKESK. V dropped 1 base and J dropped 5 bases, with 9 bases sitting between them. This CDR3 has 15 residues.

The chain links TRBV6-5 to TRBJ2-7; D may be TRBD1 (6 bases). The CDR3 totals 13 residues. V shed 5 bases and J shed 4 bases, with 12 bases lying between them. Germline assignment: CDR1 MNHEY and CDR2 SVGAGI. The CDR3 DNA sequence: TGTGCCAGCAGTACGGACAGAGGGTACGAGCAGTACTTC. Encoded protein: CASSTDRGYEQYF.

V gene TRBV5-8 combines with J gene TRBJ2-7; D is uncertain. Germline values: CDR1 SGHTS, CDR2 YDEGEE. Trimming shortened V by 3 bases and J by 2 bases, and 3 bases separated the two germline ends. The length of the CDR3 is 11 residues. Written as DNA, the CDR3 is TGTGCCAGCAGCTCGGCCTACGAGCAGTACGTC. Encoded protein: CASSSAYEQYV.